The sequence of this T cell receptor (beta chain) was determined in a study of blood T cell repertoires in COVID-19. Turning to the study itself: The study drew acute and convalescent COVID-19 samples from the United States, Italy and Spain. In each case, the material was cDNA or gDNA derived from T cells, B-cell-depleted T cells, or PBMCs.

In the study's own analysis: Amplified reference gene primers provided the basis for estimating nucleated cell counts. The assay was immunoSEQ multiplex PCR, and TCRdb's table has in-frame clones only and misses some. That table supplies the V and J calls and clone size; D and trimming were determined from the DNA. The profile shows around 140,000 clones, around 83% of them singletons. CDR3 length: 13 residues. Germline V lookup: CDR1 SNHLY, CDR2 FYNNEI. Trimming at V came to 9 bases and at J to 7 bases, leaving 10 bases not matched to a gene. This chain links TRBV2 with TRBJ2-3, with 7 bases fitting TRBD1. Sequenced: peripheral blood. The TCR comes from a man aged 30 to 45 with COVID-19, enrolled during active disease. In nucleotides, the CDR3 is TGTGCCAGTTTGAACAGGGGAAGGAATACGCAGTATTTT. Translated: CASLNRGRNTQYF.